These 9 T cell receptor beta chains share one sample of origin, sequenced in a study of B cell selection in AIRE deficiency. Assay used: immunoSEQ multiplex PCR; TCRdb lists only in-frame clones, some missing. The profile shows around 19,000 clones, 97% of them singletons. Conventional CD4 T cells were sorted as CD4+CD127+ cells. The sequenced sample consisted of conventional CD4+ T cells sorted from PBMCs. The source is a human donor with AIRE deficiency.

The rearrangement links TRBV18 to TRBJ1-5; 7 bases match TRBD1. This CDR3 contains 11 residues. Germline CDR1 reads KGHSH; CDR2 reads LQKENI. The J segment lost 12 bases and the V segment lost 6 bases, leaving 5 bases of the junction unmatched. CDR3 amino acids: CASSRRQGQHF. CDR3 bases: TGTGCCAGCTCCCGGCGACAGGGCCAGCATTTT.

The V call is TRBV6-1, the J call TRBJ2-2; D gene unclear. The CDR3 length is 14 residues. Trimming cost V 6 bases and J 6 bases, with 14 bases left between them. Germline V lookup: CDR1 MNHNS, CDR2 SASEGT. Written as DNA, the CDR3 is TGTGCCAGCAGAACAACCACTATCGCCGGGGAGCTGTTTTTT. This gives the protein CASRTTTIAGELFF.

V usage is TRBV7-9 and J usage is TRBJ2-5; D not resolved. Trimming removed 7 bases at V and 0 bases at J, with 12 bases between. Germline V CDR1 and CDR2: SEHNR, FQNEAQ (reference sequence). The CDR3 sequence is 14 residues long. CDR3 amino acids: CASTERAYQETQYF. CDR3 DNA: TGTGCCAGCACCGAACGGGCATACCAAGAGACCCAGTACTTC.

The genes are TRBV9 and TRBJ2-3; 9 nucleotides match TRBD2. This CDR3 is built from 16 residues. CDR1 is SGDLS, CDR2 YYNGEE, per germline. The V segment lost 0 bases and the J segment 4 bases; nucleotides outside the gene matches: 6. The CDR3 bases are TGTGCCAGCAGCGTAGGGACGGGACTAGCCTCAGATACGCAGTATTTT. Translating gives CASSVGTGLASDTQYF.

The chain is built from TRBV4-2 and TRBJ1-2; 8 bases line up with TRBD1. The CDR3 is 15 residues long. Germline V gives CDR1 LGHNA, CDR2 YNFKEQ. Trimming cost V 4 bases and J 4 bases; bases outside gene matches: 8. The CDR3 loop reads CASSRGQGLIYGYTF. In DNA form, the CDR3 reads TGTGCCAGCAGCCGTGGACAGGGTTTAATCTATGGCTACACCTTC.

This rearrangement joins TRBV7-3 to TRBJ2-1, with 9 bases that match TRBD1. The germline V gene encodes CDR1 SGHTA and CDR2 FQGTGA. This CDR3 is built from 15 residues. Unmatched junction bases numbered 4, after V lost 3 bases and J lost 4 bases. The CDR3 nucleotides read TGTGCCAGCAGCTTTGGGACAGGGCCGTACAATGAGCAGTTCTTC. This codes for CASSFGTGPYNEQFF.

This chain joins TRBV4-3 and TRBJ2-7; possibly TRBD2 for D (5 bases). V was shortened by 3 bases and J by 9 bases, with 15 bases between the two germline ends. The CDR3 runs 13 residues. The V gene's germline CDR1 is LGHNA and CDR2 YSLEER. The CDR3 sequence is CASSQGRAAGQYF. The CDR3 nucleotides are TGCGCCAGCAGCCAGGGCCGGGCCGCGGGGCAGTACTTC.

The CDR3 sequence is CASSESGQGPSGNTIYF. Here the CDR3 DNA reads TGCGCCAGCAGTGAGTCTGGGCAGGGGCCCTCTGGAAACACCATATATTTT. The rearrangement joins TRBV10-1 to TRBJ1-3, with D possibly TRBD1 on 6 matching bases. Germline CDR1 and CDR2: WNHNN and SYGVQD (reference sequence). The CDR3 is made up of 17 amino acids. V lost 0 bases and J 0 bases, leaving 12 bases between the germline ends.

The table lists this clone with a count of one. V and J are TRBV28 and TRBJ1-5, with D unresolved. The CDR3 contains 14 residues. The V end was cut by 2 bases, the J end by 6 bases, with 11 bases between. Per the germline V gene, CDR1 is MDHEN and CDR2 is SYDVKM. The CDR3 DNA follows: TGTGCCAGCAGTTTACTAGGAGGTACTCAGCCCCAGCATTTT. Encoded protein: CASSLLGGTQPQHF.